This T cell receptor beta chain was sequenced for a study of cytomegalovirus exposure and HLA in healthy donors. The PCR had 60 Vbeta and 13 Jbeta primers. Sequencing used immunoSEQ multiplex PCR; TCRdb keeps in-frame clones, though not all of them. This sample has 95,000 to 130,000 clones; roughly 79% occur once, and the top ten carry 1.6%. Points on this clone: What it binds is not known.

Study-wide findings and caveats: Published work reported that the classifier diagnosed cytomegalovirus status with high specificity and sensitivity.

The CDR3 has 13 amino acids. Trimming removed 5 bases from V and 5 bases from J, with 10 bases in between. Germline V gives CDR1 MNHEY, CDR2 SVGAGI. This clonotype was obtained from a woman between 18 and 29 years old in good health and CMV-seronegative. The rearrangement uses TRBV6-5 and TRBJ1-5; maybe TRBD1 (6 bases). Sequences were obtained from PBMCs. The CDR3 DNA reads as TGTGCCAGCAGTAGGACAGTCGATCAGCCCCAGCATTTT. Translating it yields CASSRTVDQPQHF.